What follows describes a single T cell receptor (beta chain). Germline trimming cut 9 bases from V and 6 bases from J; bases unmatched to any gene: 8. The length of the CDR3 is 13 residues. The germline CDR1 and CDR2 sequences are KGHSH and LQKENI. Original handling: It was from reference gene primer amplification that nucleated cell counts were estimated. Repertoires were generated with immunoSEQ multiplex PCR, while TCRdb's copy carries only in-frame clones and drops some. For V, J and clone size, that table is used; D and trimming come from the DNA. This sample has around 97,000 clones; roughly 87% occur once, and the top ten carry 6.2%. The data are from a study of blood T cell repertoires in COVID-19. Looking at the study overall: The study drew acute and convalescent COVID-19 samples from the United States, Italy and Spain. From T cells, B-cell-depleted T cells, or PBMCs came the material, which was cDNA or gDNA.

The sequence came from a human donor in a cohort sampled during active COVID-19. The source material was peripheral blood. This chain joins TRBV18 and TRBJ1-1; 9 positions agree with TRBD1. The CDR3, as DNA: TGTGCCAGTTCGACAGGGGGGGTGGCTGAAGCTTTCTTT. It translates to CASSTGGVAEAFF.